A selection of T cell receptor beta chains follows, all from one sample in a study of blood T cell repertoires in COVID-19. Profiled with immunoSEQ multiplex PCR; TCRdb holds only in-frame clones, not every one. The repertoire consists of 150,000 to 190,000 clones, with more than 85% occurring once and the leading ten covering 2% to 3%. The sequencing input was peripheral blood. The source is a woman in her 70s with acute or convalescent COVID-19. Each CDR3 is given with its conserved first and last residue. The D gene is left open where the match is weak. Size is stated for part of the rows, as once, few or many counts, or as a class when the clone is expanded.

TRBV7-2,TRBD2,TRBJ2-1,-,CASSLAAAGGWGNEQFF,TGTGCCAGCAGCTTAGCGGCGGCGGGGGGTTGGGGCAATGAGCAGTTCTTC
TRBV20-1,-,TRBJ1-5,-,CSASGAGAFNQPQHF,TGCAGTGCTAGTGGGGCAGGGGCTTTCAATCAGCCCCAGCATTTT
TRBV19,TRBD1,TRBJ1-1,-,CASSILSRGQTNTEAFF,TGTGCCAGTAGTATATTAAGTAGGGGACAGACGAACACTGAAGCTTTCTTT
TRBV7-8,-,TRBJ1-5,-,CASSLEILSQPQHF,TGTGCCAGCAGCTTAGAGATCCTAAGTCAGCCCCAGCATTTT
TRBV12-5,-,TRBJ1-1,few,CASGLGQGRAFF,TGTGCTAGTGGTTTGGGTCAGGGGAGAGCTTTCTTT
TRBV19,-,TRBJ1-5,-,CASSRQGNQPQHF,TGTGCCAGTAGTAGGCAGGGCAATCAGCCCCAGCATTTT
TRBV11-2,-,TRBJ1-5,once,CASSFSRGQPQHF,TGTGCCAGCAGCTTCTCAAGAGGTCAGCCCCAGCATTTT
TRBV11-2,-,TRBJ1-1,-,CASSSFVGGTEAFF,TGTGCCAGCAGCTCCTTCGTAGGGGGCACTGAAGCTTTCTTT
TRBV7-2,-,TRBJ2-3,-,CASSPAGLITQYF,TGTGCCAGCAGCCCCGCGGGGCTAATTACGCAGTATTTT
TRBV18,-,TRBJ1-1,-,CASSPGGPTEAFF,TGTGCCAGCTCACCAGGGGGCCCCACTGAAGCTTTCTTT
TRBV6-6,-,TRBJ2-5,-,CASSYLETQYF,TGTGCCAGCAGTTACCTGGAGACCCAGTACTTC
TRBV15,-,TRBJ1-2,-,CATSPGGGKVYGYTF,TGTGCCACCAGCCCCGGGGGTGGAAAGGTCTATGGCTACACCTTC
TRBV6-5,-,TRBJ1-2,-,CASRYFSGGYTF,TGTGCCAGCCGGTATTTTTCTGGTGGCTACACCTTC
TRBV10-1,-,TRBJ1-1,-,CASSEDNRAFF,TGCGCCAGCAGTGAGGACAATCGTGCTTTCTTT
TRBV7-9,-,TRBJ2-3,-,CASSPDLPGTDTQYF,TGTGCCAGCAGCCCAGATCTCCCAGGCACAGATACGCAGTATTTT
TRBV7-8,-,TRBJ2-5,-,CASSLRGQVGETQYF,TGTGCCAGCAGCTTACGAGGGCAGGTCGGGGAGACCCAGTACTTC
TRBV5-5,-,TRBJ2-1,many,CASSLDSSLFNEQFF,TGTGCCAGCAGCTTGGACAGCTCTCTCTTCAATGAGCAGTTCTTC
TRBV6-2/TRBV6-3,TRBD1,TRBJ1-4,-,CASSYSGTGLPEKLFF,TGTGCCAGCAGTTACTCGGGGACAGGACTTCCTGAGAAACTGTTTTTT
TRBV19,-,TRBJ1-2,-,CASSIGQHNYGYTF,TGTGCCAGTAGTATAGGACAGCACAACTATGGCTACACCTTC
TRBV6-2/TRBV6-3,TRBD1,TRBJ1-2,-,CASSYKRGPSDGYTF,TGTGCCAGCAGTTACAAAAGGGGGCCATCGGATGGCTACACCTTC
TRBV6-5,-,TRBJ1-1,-,CASSPGGLEAFF,TGTGCCAGCAGCCCGGGGGGCCTCGAAGCTTTCTTT
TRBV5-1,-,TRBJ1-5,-,CASSLIGGNQPQHF,TGCGCCAGCAGCCTGATAGGGGGCAATCAGCCCCAGCATTTT
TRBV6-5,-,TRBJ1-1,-,CASSYTSSNTEAFF,TGTGCCAGCAGTTACACGAGTAGCAACACTGAAGCTTTCTTT
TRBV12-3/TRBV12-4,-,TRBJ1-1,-,CASSLLENTEAFF,TGTGCCAGCAGTTTGCTAGAGAACACTGAAGCTTTCTTT
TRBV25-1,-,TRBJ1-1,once,CASSERKTGHPEAFF,TGTGCCAGCAGTGAACGAAAGACGGGACACCCTGAAGCTTTCTTT
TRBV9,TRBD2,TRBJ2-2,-,CASSVQSSGLEESGELFF,TGTGCCAGCAGCGTACAGTCTAGCGGGCTGGAGGAGAGCGGGGAGCTGTTTTTT
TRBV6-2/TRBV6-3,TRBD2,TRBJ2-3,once,CASSPSGGASDTQYF,TGTGCCAGCAGCCCCAGCGGGGGGGCGTCAGATACGCAGTATTTT
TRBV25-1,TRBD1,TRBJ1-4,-,CASSSGTANEKLFF,TGTGCCAGCAGTTCCGGGACAGCTAATGAAAAACTGTTTTTT
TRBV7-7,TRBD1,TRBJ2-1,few,CASSNDRGLNEQFF,TGTGCTAGCAGCAACGACAGGGGGCTCAATGAGCAGTTCTTC
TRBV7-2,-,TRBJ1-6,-,CASSLATGRGSPLHF,TGTGCCAGCAGCTTAGCTACAGGGCGTGGGTCACCCCTCCACTTT
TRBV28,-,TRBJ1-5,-,CASSLGYRVKNQPQHF,TGTGCCAGCAGTTTAGGGTACAGGGTCAAAAATCAGCCCCAGCATTTT
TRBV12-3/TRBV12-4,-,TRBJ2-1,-,CASSLTVNNEQFF,TGTGCCAGCAGTTTAACGGTTAACAATGAGCAGTTCTTC
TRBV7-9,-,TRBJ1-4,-,CASSLGQTTNEKLFF,TGTGCCAGCAGCTTAGGACAGACAACTAATGAAAAACTGTTTTTT
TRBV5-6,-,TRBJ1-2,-,CASSLDGIRGNTAGYGYTF,TGTGCCAGCAGCTTGGATGGTATTCGGGGGAACACGGCCGGCTATGGCTACACCTTC
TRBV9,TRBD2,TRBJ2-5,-,CASSPGTSGGWETQYF,TGTGCCAGCAGCCCCGGGACTAGCGGGGGGTGGGAGACCCAGTACTTC
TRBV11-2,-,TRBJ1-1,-,CASSSPRGVGTEAFF,TGTGCCAGCAGCTCCCCGCGGGGGGTGGGCACTGAAGCTTTCTTT
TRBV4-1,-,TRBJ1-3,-,CASSQDLTSGNTIYF,TGCGCCAGCAGCCAAGATCTCACAAGTGGAAACACCATATATTTT
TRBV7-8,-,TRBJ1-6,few,CASSLAQGDNNSPLHF,TGTGCCAGCAGCTTAGCGCAAGGGGATAATAATTCACCCCTCCACTTT
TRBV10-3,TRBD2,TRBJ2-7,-,CATLGLAGGNEQYF,TGTGCCACCCTGGGACTAGCGGGGGGCAACGAGCAGTACTTC
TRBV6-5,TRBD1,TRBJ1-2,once,CASSYLGQGYTF,TGTGCCAGCAGTTACCTGGGACAGGGCTACACCTTC
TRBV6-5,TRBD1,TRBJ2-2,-,CASSPRDRVTGELFF,TGTGCCAGCAGTCCACGGGACAGGGTTACCGGGGAGCTGTTTTTT
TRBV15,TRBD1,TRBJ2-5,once,CATSKGTGNQETQYF,TGTGCCACCAGCAAAGGGACAGGGAACCAAGAGACCCAGTACTTC
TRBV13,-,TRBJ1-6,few,CASSTNMGGNSPLHF,TGTGCCAGCAGCACCAATATGGGGGGTAATTCACCCCTCCACTTT
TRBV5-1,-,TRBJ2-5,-,CASSTLTVLQETQYF,TGCGCCAGCAGCACTTTGACAGTACTCCAAGAGACCCAGTACTTC
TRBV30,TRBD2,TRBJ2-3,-,CAWSRAGGRADTQYF,TGTGCCTGGAGTCGGGCGGGGGGACGGGCAGATACGCAGTATTTT
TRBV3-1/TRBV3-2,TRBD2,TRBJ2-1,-,CASSQGSLAGASYNEQFF,TGTGCCAGCAGCCAAGGGTCACTAGCGGGGGCTTCTTACAATGAGCAGTTCTTC
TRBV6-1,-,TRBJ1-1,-,CASSEGGRRGTEAFF,TGTGCCAGCAGTGAAGGAGGAAGGAGGGGAACTGAAGCTTTCTTT
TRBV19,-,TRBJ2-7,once,CASSTQGYEQYF,TGTGCCAGTAGCACCCAGGGGTACGAGCAGTACTTC
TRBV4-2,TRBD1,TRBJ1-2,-,CASSRDRTYNYGYTF,TGTGCCAGCAGCCGGGACAGGACATATAACTATGGCTACACCTTC
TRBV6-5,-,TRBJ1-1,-,CASRTFVNTEAFF,TGTGCCAGCCGGACATTTGTGAACACTGAAGCTTTCTTT
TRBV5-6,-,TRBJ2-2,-,CASSFVTGELFF,TGTGCCAGCAGCTTCGTTACCGGGGAGCTGTTTTTT
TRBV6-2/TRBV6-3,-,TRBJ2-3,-,CASSYPPTSTDTQYF,TGTGCCAGCAGTTACCCCCCCACTAGCACAGATACGCAGTATTTT
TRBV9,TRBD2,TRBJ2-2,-,CASSPLPGLDPGELFF,TGTGCCAGCAGCCCCCTCCCGGGACTAGATCCCGGGGAGCTGTTTTTT
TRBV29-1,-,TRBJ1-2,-,CSFINKDSRGYTF,TGCAGCTTTATTAACAAGGACAGTCGGGGCTACACCTTC
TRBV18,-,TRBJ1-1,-,CASSPGLNTEAFF,TGTGCCAGCTCACCTGGCCTGAACACTGAAGCTTTCTTT
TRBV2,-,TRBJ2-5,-,CASKVGAQGETQYF,TGTGCCAGCAAAGTCGGAGCTCAGGGGGAGACCCAGTACTTC
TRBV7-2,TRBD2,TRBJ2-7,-,CASSLPHTSGVREQYF,TGTGCCAGCAGCTTACCCCACACTAGCGGGGTAAGGGAGCAGTACTTC
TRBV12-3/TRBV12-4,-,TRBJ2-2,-,CASNHGTGELFF,TGTGCCAGCAACCACGGTACCGGGGAGCTGTTTTTT
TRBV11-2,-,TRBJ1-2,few,CASSTGINYGYTF,TGTGCCAGCAGCACGGGAATTAACTATGGCTACACCTTC